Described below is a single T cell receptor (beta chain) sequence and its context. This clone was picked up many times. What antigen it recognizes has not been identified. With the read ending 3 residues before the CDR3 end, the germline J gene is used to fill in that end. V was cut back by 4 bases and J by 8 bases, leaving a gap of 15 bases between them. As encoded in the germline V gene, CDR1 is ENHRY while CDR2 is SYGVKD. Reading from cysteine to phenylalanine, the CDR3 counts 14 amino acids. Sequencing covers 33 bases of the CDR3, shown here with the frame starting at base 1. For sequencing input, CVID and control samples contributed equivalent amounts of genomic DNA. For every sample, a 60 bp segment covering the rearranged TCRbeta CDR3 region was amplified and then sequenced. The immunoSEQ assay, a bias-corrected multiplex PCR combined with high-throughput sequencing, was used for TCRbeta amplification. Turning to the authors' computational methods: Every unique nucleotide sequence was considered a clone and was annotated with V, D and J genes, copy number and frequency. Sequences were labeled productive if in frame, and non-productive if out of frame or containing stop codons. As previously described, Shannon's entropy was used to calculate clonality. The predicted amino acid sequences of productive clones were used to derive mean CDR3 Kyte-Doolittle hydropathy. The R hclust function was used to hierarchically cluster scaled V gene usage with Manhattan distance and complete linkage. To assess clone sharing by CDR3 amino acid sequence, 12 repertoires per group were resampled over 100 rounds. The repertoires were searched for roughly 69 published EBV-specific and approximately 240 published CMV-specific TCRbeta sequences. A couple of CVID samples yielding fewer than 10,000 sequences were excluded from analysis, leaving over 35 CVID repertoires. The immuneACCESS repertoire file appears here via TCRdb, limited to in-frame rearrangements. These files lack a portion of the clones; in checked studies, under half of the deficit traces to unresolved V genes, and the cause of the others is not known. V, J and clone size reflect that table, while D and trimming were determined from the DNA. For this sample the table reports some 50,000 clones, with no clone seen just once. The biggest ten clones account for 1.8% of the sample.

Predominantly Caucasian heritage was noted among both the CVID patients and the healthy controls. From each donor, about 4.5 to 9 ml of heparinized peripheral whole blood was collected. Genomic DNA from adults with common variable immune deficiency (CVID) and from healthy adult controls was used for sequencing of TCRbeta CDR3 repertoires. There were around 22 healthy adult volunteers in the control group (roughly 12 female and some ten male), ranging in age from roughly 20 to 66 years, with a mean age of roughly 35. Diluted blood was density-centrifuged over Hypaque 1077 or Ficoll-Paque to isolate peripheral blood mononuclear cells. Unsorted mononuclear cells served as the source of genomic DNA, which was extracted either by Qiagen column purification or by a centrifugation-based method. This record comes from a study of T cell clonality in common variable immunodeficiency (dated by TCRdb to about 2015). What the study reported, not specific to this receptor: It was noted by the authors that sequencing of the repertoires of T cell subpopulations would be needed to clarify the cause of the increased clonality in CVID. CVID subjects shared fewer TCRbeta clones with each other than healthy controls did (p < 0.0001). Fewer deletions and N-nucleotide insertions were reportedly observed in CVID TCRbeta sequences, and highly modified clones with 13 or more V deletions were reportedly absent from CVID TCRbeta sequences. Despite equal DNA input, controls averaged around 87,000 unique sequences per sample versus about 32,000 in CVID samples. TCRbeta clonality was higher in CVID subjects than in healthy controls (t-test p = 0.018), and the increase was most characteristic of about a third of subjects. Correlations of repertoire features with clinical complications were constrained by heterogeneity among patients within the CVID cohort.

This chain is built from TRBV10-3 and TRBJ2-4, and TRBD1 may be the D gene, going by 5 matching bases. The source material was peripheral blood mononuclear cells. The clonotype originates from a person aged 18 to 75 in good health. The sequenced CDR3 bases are TGTGCCATCAGTGCCCCGGACACCAGGGACATT. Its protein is CAISAPDTRDI. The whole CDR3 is CAISAPDTRDIQYF.